Below, one T cell receptor beta chain is given with its context. This clonotype was seen at least ten times. It lacks a known antigen. No quality values exist for individual bases; no much larger clone is one base distant. This specimen comes from a study of blood T cells in healthy people across ages (dated by TCRdb to 2013 to 2016). About the investigation overall: In model experiments, template switching captured roughly one uniquely barcoded TCR beta cDNA molecule for every two T cells. Using deep sequencing normalized with unique cDNA molecular identifiers, the study measured how TCR beta repertoire diversity changes with age. Four age groups were formed from the donors: young (average approximately 17 years), middle-aged (approximately 39), aged (roughly 56) and long-lived (82). To avoid experimental bias, donors of different ages were randomly spread across the sequencing lanes. Two additional independent replicas of 1 million unique cDNA reads from the same blood draw were analyzed for two donors (one aged 18 to 30 and one aged 80 or older).

Systemically healthy Caucasian individuals from Russia, approximately 39 in total and aged about 6 to 95 years, were included as donors. Ten milliliters of peripheral blood were drawn from each donor into EDTA-treated Vacutainer tubes. Ficoll-Paque density-gradient centrifugation was used to isolate PBMCs, with at least 6.5 million obtained per sample. Trizol reagent was used to extract total RNA from the PBMCs, yielding at least 6 micrograms per sample. For every donor, an aliquot of PBMCs went through flow cytometry to measure the percentages of naive CD45RAhigh/CD27high T cells. The CDR3 numbers 13 residues from cysteine through phenylalanine. The read is trimmed to its CDR3 DNA, 39 bases read in frame from base 1. CDR1 DFQATT and CDR2 SNEGSKA are derived from the germline V gene (reference sequence). The V and J ends are trimmed by 5 bases and 5 bases, leaving 13 bases between them. The library was produced with 5' RACE. Sequencing instrument: Illumina HiSeq 2500. The second PCR ran for roughly 7 to 11 cycles and used a J-beta primer mix along with a sample-barcoded 5' primer. A template-switch 5' adaptor carrying 12 random nucleotides introduced a unique molecular identifier onto each TCR beta cDNA molecule. At least 2.5 million CDR3-containing paired-end reads were obtained from each sample. The Mint cDNA synthesis kit, primed by a TRBC-specific oligonucleotide, was used to synthesize first-strand cDNA from all RNA. Following uracil-DNA glycosylase treatment, a first 18-cycle PCR with universal primers M1SS and BC2_uni_R was performed on all cDNA. The study's own analysis went as follows. For normalization, 1 million high-quality reads, each with a distinct molecular identifier, were randomly selected from each sample. Reads with shared molecular identifiers were discarded instead of being binned into consensus sequences. MiTCR, with a Q25 quality threshold and the strictest error-elimination algorithm, was used for CDR3 identification, clonotype clustering and error correction. A nonparametric unseen species model using Euler transformation provided a lower-bound estimate of total TCR beta diversity. TCRdb ran its own pipeline on the public reads, namely fastp trimming at Q25 and MiXCR clone calling, and kept in-frame beta chains. Each record represents a unique CDR3 protein, reported with the most common genes and DNA among its rows. In this record, the V and J calls reflect TCRdb's handling and not the investigators' own analysis. This sample comprises some 1.5 million distinct CDR3 sequences, 28% of them detected only once. 7.7% of the sample rests with the top ten.

What the work shows at the level of the full study, not this receptor alone: Compared with the aged group, the long-lived group had more naive CD4+ T cells, fewer expanded clones and increased TCR diversity, suggesting age selection. Conclusive comparison of naive and antigen-experienced compartments was prevented by the profiling of bulk unsorted PBMCs. Estimates of total diversity from one million sequenced T cells were regarded as lower bounds and underestimates. Observed TCR beta diversity correlated strongly with the percentage of naive T cells measured by flow cytometry. As age increased, observed TCR beta diversity per million T cells dropped in a roughly linear way, and a significant reduction was already evident by age roughly 36. The CMV infection status of donors was not known, potentially confounding age-related changes in expanded clonotypes.

The origin of this receptor is a woman aged 25 to 39 in good health. The specimen sequenced was blood. The chain joins TRBV20-1 to TRBJ2-1; the D match is possibly TRBD1 or TRBD2, with 5 bases aligned in each. The DNA sequence is TGCAGTGCTCCCCGGGACCGCAACAATGAGCAGTTCTTC. It translates as CSAPRDRNNEQFF.